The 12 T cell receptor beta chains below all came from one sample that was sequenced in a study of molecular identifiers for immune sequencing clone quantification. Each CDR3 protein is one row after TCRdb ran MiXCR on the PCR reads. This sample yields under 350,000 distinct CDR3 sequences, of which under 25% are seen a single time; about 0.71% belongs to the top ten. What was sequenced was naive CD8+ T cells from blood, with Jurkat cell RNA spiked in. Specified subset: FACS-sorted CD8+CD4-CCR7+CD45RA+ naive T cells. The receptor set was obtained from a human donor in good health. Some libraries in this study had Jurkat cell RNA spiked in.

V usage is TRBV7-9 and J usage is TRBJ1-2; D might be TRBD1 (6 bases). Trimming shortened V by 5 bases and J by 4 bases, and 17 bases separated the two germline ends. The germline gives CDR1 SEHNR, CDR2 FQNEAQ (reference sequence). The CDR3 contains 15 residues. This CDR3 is CASSRQAGIGYGYTF. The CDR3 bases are TGTGCCAGCAGCCGACAGGCGGGTATTGGCTATGGCTACACCTTC.

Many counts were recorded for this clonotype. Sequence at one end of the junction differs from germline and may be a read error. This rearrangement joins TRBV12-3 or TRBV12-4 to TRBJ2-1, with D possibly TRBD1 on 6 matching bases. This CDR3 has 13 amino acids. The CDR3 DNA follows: TGTGCCAGCAGCTTAGGACAGTACAATGAGCAGTTCTTC. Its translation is CASSLGQYNEQFF.

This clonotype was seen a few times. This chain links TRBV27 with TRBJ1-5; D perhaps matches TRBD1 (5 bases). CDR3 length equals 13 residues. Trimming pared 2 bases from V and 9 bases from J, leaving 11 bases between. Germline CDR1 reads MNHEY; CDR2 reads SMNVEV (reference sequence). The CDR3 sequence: CASSLGGRGPQHF. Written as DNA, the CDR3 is TGTGCCAGCAGTTTAGGGGGTCGGGGGCCCCAGCATTTT.

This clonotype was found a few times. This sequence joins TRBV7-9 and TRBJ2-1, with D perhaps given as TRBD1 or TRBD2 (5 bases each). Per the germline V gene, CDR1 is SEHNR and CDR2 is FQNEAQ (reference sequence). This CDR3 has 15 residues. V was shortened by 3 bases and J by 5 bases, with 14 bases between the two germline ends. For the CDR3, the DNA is TGTGCCAGCAGCTTTAAGGCCCGGGACCACAATGAGCAGTTCTTC. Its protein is CASSFKARDHNEQFF.

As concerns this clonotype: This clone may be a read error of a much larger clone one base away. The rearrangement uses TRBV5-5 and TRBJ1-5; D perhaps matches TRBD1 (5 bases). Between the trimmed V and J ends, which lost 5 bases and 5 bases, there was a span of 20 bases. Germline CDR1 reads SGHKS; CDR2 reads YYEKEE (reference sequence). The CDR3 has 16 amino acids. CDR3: CASSLRGMEGDQPQHF. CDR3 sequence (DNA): TGTGCCAGCAGTTTGAGGGGCATGGAAGGGGATCAGCCCCAGCATTTT.

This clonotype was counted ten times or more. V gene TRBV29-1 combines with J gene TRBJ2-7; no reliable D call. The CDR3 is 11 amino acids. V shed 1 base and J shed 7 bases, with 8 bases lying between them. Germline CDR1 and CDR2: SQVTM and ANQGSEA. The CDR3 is CSVEVRREQYF. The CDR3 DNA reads TGCAGCGTTGAAGTGCGGCGTGAGCAGTACTTC.

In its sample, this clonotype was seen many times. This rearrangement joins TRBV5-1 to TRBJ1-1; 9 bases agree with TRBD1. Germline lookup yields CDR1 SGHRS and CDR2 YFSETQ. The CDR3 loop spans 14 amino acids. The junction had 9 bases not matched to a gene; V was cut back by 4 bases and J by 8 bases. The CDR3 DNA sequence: TGCGCCAGCAGCATTCCCGGGACAGGGATGGAAGCTTTCTTT. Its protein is CASSIPGTGMEAFF. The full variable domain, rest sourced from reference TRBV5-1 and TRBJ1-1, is KAGVTQTPRYLIKTRGQQVTLSCSPISGHRSVSWYQQTPGQGLQFLFEYFSETQRNKGNFPGRFSGRQFSNSRSEMNVSTLELGDSALYLCASSIPGTGMEAFFGQGTRLTVV.

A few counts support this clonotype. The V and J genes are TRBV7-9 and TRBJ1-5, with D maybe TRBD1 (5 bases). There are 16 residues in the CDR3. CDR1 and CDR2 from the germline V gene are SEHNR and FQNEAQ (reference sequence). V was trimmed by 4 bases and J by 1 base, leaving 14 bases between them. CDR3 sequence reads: CASSYMGPGSNQPQHF. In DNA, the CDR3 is TGTGCCAGCAGCTACATGGGGCCTGGGAGCAATCAGCCCCAGCATTTT.

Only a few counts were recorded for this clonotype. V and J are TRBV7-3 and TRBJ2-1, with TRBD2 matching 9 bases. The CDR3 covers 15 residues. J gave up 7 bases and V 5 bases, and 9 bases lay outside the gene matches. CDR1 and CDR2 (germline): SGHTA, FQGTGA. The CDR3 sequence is CASSPDGGRENEQFF. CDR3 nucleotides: TGTGCCAGCAGCCCCGACGGCGGGAGGGAAAATGAGCAGTTCTTC.

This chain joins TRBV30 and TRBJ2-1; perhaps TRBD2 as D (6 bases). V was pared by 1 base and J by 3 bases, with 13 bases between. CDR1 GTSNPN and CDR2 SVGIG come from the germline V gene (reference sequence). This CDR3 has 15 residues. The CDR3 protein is CAWSAPDYVYNEQFF. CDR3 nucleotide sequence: TGTGCCTGGAGTGCCCCGGACTACGTCTACAATGAGCAGTTCTTC. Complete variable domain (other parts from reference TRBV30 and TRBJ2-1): SQTIHQWPATLVQPVGSPLSLECTVEGTSNPNLYWYRQAAGRGLQLLFYSVGIGQISSEVPQNLSASRPQDRQFILSSKKLLLSDSGFYLCAWSAPDYVYNEQFFGPGTRLTVL.

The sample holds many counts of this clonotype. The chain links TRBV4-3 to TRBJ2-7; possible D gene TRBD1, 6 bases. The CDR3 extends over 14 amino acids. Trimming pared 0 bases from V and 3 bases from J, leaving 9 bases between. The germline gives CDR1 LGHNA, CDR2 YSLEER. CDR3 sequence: CASSQDRGVYEQYF. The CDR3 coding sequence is TGCGCCAGCAGCCAAGACAGGGGAGTCTACGAGCAGTACTTC.

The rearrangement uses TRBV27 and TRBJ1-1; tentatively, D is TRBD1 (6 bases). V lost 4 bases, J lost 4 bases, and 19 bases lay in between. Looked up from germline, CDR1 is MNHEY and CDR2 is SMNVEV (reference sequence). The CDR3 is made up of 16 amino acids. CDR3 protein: CASSSKDSSRVTEAFF. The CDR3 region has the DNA TGTGCCAGCAGTTCCAAGGACAGCTCGAGGGTCACTGAAGCTTTCTTT.